Listed below are T cell receptor beta chains from one sample, sequenced in a study of T-cell memory formation after mild COVID-19. TCRdb reprocessed the 5' RACE reads with MiXCR, giving one entry per CDR3 protein. The sample contains hundreds of thousands of distinct CDR3 sequences, about a sixth of which appear only once. Input material: PBMCs or a T cell subset sorted from them (not recorded which). These receptor sequences come from a man younger than 35 who had mild COVID-19 (a few samples of this study predate the infection). Cell type and time point are not known. Each CDR3 is given with its conserved first and last residue. A D gene is named only where the DNA matches it firmly. Rows give clone size only sometimes, using once, few, many, or a class for an expanded clone.

TRBJ2-6 many TRBV7-2 TRBD1 TGTGCCAGCAGCTTAGGACAGGGCAACGTCCTGACTTTC CASSLGQGNVLTF
TRBJ2-7 few TRBV7-9 - TGTGCCAGCAGCTCTAGCCTGGGCAGGGGCTCCTACGAGCAGTACTTC CASSSSLGRGSYEQYF
TRBJ1-2 - TRBV11-3 - TGTGCCAGCAGCCGGGACGGTTACTATGGCTACACCTTC CASSRDGYYGYTF
TRBJ2-5 once TRBV4-1 - TGCGCCAGCAGCCAAGGAGCGGACCAAGAGACCCAGTACTTC CASSQGADQETQYF
TRBJ2-7 - TRBV4-3 - TGCGCCAGCAGCCAAGTCCCAGATTCCTACGAGCAGTACTTC CASSQVPDSYEQYF
TRBJ2-2 many TRBV19 - TGTGCCAGTAGTATCGACAGTTCGAACACCGGGGAGCTGTTTTTT CASSIDSSNTGELFF
TRBJ2-7 few TRBV6-2/TRBV6-3 - TGTGCCAGCAGTTCCGCAAATACCCGGGGCTACGAGCAGTACTTC CASSSANTRGYEQYF
TRBJ1-4 - TRBV4-3 TRBD1 TGCGCCAGCAGCCTCTCAGGGGGGGGAGGTGAAAAACTGTTTTTT CASSLSGGGGEKLFF
TRBJ2-2 once TRBV5-1 TRBD1 TGCGCCAGCTCAGAGGACAGGGAATTGGTCGGGGAGCTGTTTTTT CASSEDRELVGELFF
TRBJ2-1 - TRBV5-1 TRBD2 TGCGCCAGCAGCAGGACTAGCCGGAGCTCCTACAATGAGCAGTTCTTC CASSRTSRSSYNEQFF
TRBJ2-3 few TRBV19 - TGTGCCAGTAATGACCGCACAGATACGCAGTATTTT CASNDRTDTQYF
TRBJ2-1 many TRBV7-9 - TGTGCCAGCAGCTTATCGGGGCGGGGTTTCCACAATGAGCAGTTCTTC CASSLSGRGFHNEQFF
TRBJ2-3 few TRBV20-1 - TGCAGTGCTAGAGGGAGGGGTGCGGGTTTTAATACGCAGTATTTT CSARGRGAGFNTQYF
TRBJ1-5 few TRBV6-2/TRBV6-3 TRBD1 TGTGCCAGCACCAGGACAGGGGGCGGTCAGCCCCAGCATTTT CASTRTGGGQPQHF
TRBJ2-7 - TRBV12-3/TRBV12-4 TRBD1 TGTGCCAGCAGTCCACCGCCAGGGGGCTACGAGCAGTACTTC CASSPPPGGYEQYF
TRBJ1-4 few TRBV10-3 TRBD1 TGTGCCATCAGTGAGTCCCGGACAGGAGAAAAACTGTTTTTT CAISESRTGEKLFF
TRBJ1-3 - TRBV20-1 - TGCAGTGCTAGAGATGGTCAGGGTCAGGGCTCTGGAAACACCATATATTTT CSARDGQGQGSGNTIYF
TRBJ2-1 few TRBV7-9 TRBD2 TGTGCCAGCAGCTCAGTCCTAGCGGGCTACAATGAGCAGTTCTTC CASSSVLAGYNEQFF
TRBJ2-1 few TRBV7-9 - TGTGCCAGCAGCCCCGGGCCGTACAGTGAGCAGTTCTTC CASSPGPYSEQFF
TRBJ1-1 many TRBV29-1 TRBD1 TGCAGCGTGGGACAGGGTGAAGCTTTCTTT CSVGQGEAFF
TRBJ2-1 - TRBV2 - TGTGCCATTATTCTAGGAGGCGGGTATGAGCAGTTCTTC CAIILGGGYEQFF
TRBJ2-5 few TRBV7-3 TRBD2 TGTGCCAGCAGCTTCGGACTAGCGGGGGTGGAGACCCAGTACTTC CASSFGLAGVETQYF
TRBJ1-2 - TRBV29-1 - TGCAGCGTTGATGTAGGAGGTTATGGCTACACCTTC CSVDVGGYGYTF
TRBJ2-7 many TRBV3-1 - TGTGCCAGCAGCCTTAAATGGCCCCTCTACGAGCAGTACTTC CASSLKWPLYEQYF
TRBJ2-2 - TRBV4-1 TRBD1 TGCGCCAGCAGCAGAGGACAGGTTAACACCGGGGAGCTGTTTTTT CASSRGQVNTGELFF
TRBJ1-2 once TRBV6-5 - TGTGCCAGCAGTTACTCTCCCGGCAGGTCGGCGGGCTACACCTTC CASSYSPGRSAGYTF
TRBJ2-1 - TRBV7-9 TRBD1 TGTGCCAGCAGCACCGGGACAGGGAGTTACCATGAGCAGTTCTTC CASSTGTGSYHEQFF
TRBJ2-5 few TRBV11-2 TRBD2 TGTGCCAGCAGCTTTCCACTAGCGGACCAAGAGACCCAGTACTTC CASSFPLADQETQYF
TRBJ2-3 - TRBV20-1 TRBD2 TGCAGTGCCCCACTTAGCGGGGGGGCCACAGATACGCAGTATTTT CSAPLSGGATDTQYF
TRBJ2-5 - TRBV12-3/TRBV12-4 - TGTGCCAGCAGCAGACAGCCGCGAGAGACCCAGTACTTC CASSRQPRETQYF
TRBJ1-2 - TRBV27 - TGTGCCAGCAGTCTCAACCGGGTTGGCCGTTATGGCTACACCTTC CASSLNRVGRYGYTF
TRBJ2-3 few TRBV15 TRBD1 TGTGCCACCAGCAGAGGACAGGGTAGCGCTGATACGCAGTATTTT CATSRGQGSADTQYF
TRBJ2-5 - TRBV4-1 - TGCGCCAGCAGCCCCCTCGGCCTTGGAGAGACCCAGTACTTC CASSPLGLGETQYF
TRBJ2-2 few TRBV5-1 - TGCGCCAGCAGAATAGGGACGAACACCGGGGAGCTGTTTTTT CASRIGTNTGELFF
TRBJ2-5 - TRBV29-1 - TGCAGCGTTAGGGGGGGCCAAGAGACCCAGTACTTC CSVRGGQETQYF
TRBJ2-1 - TRBV2 TRBD1 TGTGCCAGCACCGCAGAGGACAGGTCCTACAATGAGCAGTTCTTC CASTAEDRSYNEQFF
TRBJ1-3 - TRBV12-3/TRBV12-4 - TGTGCCAGCATGTCCACTGGAAACACCATATATTTT CASMSTGNTIYF
TRBJ1-1 many TRBV12-3/TRBV12-4 - TGTGCCAGCAGTAATATGAACACTGAAGCTTTCTTT CASSNMNTEAFF
TRBJ2-5 many TRBV12-3/TRBV12-4 - TGTGCCAGCAGTTTAGGTCTAGCGCAAGAGACCCAGTACTTC CASSLGLAQETQYF
TRBJ2-3 - TRBV29-1 TRBD2 TGCAGCGTTGTGGGGGATGCGGGAGTCACAGATACGCAGTATTTT CSVVGDAGVTDTQYF
TRBJ2-3 many TRBV20-1 TRBD2 TGCAGTGTTATACCTCACAGCGGGGGGATCACAGATACGCAGTATTTT CSVIPHSGGITDTQYF
TRBJ1-4 - TRBV6-5 TRBD1 TGTGCCAGCAATCAGGGGGGAGGGTTTCGTGAAAAACTGTTTTTT CASNQGGGFREKLFF
TRBJ2-1 - TRBV9 TRBD2 TGTGCCAGCAGCGTAGCTCTAGCGGGGGGATACAATGAGCAGTTCTTC CASSVALAGGYNEQFF
TRBJ2-1 - TRBV7-2 - TGTGCCAGCAGCTTAGCCGTAAGCAACGAGCAGTTCTTC CASSLAVSNEQFF
TRBJ2-4 few TRBV4-1 TRBD2 TGCGCCAGCAGCCCGGGGGGTATACTGGGGGACATTCAGTACTTC CASSPGGILGDIQYF
TRBJ1-1 few TRBV29-1 - TGCAGCGCTTCACAGGGCCCAGCTTTCTTT CSASQGPAFF
TRBJ2-1 - TRBV4-2 - TGTGCCAGCAGCCAAGTCTCAGGGAGCTCCTACAATGAGCAGTTCTTC CASSQVSGSSYNEQFF
TRBJ2-7 few TRBV7-2 - TGTGCCAGCAGCCGTGCAGGGGCTATCTCCTACGAGCAGTACTTC CASSRAGAISYEQYF